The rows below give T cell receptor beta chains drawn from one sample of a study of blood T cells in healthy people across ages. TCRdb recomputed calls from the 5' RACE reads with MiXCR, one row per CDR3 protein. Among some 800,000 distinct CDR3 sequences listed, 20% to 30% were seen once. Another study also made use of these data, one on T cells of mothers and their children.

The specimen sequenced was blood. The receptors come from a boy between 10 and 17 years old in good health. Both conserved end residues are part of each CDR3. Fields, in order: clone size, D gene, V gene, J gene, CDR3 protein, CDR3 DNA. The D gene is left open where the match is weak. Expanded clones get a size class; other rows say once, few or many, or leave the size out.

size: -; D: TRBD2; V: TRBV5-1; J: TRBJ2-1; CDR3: CASSLALAGYNEQFF; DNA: TGTGCCAGCAGCTTAGCGTTAGCGGGGTACAATGAGCAGTTCTTC
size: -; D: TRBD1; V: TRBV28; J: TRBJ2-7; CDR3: CASEGQGSYEQYF; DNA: TGTGCCAGCGAAGGACAGGGCTCCTACGAGCAGTACTTC
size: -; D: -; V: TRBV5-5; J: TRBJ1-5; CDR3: CASSLRQNSNQPQHF; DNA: TGTGCCAGCAGCTTGCGTCAGAATAGCAATCAGCCCCAGCATTTT
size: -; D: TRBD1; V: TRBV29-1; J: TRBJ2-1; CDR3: CSAEIPPKGQDVYNEQFF; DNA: TGCAGCGCTGAGATCCCTCCTAAGGGACAGGACGTTTACAATGAGCAGTTCTTC
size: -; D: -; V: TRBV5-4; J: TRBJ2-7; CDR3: CASSLDKLSYEQYF; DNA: TGTGCCAGCAGCTTGGACAAGCTCTCCTACGAGCAGTACTTC
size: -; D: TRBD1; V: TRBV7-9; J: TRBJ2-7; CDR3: CASSHPGQAPYEQYF; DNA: TGTGCCAGCAGCCATCCGGGACAGGCCCCTTACGAGCAGTACTTC
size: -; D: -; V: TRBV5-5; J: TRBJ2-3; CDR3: CASRRDPRDTDTQYF; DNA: TGTGCCAGCAGACGGGACCCTCGAGACACAGATACGCAGTATTTT
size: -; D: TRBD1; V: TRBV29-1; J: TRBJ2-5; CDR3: CSVGGQGRSETQYF; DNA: TGCAGCGTGGGGGGACAGGGTCGGTCAGAGACCCAGTACTTC
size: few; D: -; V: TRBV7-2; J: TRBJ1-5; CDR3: CASSLAGVGQPQHF; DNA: TGTGCCAGCAGCTTAGCTGGGGTCGGCCAGCCCCAGCATTTT
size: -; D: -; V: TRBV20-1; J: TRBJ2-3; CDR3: CSARGHRGTDTQYF; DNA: TGCAGTGCTAGAGGCCATCGCGGCACAGATACGCAGTATTTT
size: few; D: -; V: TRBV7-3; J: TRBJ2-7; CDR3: CASSLLGGAPPEQYF; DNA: TGTGCCAGCAGCCTACTGGGCGGAGCCCCCCCCGAGCAGTACTTC
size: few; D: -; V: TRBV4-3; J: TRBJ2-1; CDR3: CASSPTVPYNEQFF; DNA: TGCGCCAGCAGCCCGACGGTCCCCTACAATGAGCAGTTCTTC
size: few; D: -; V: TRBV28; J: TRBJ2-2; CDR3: CASSGPWNTGELFF; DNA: TGTGCCAGCAGTGGCCCCTGGAACACCGGGGAGCTGTTTTTT
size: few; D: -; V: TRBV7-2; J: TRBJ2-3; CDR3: CASRRGGKEDTQYF; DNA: TGTGCCAGCAGACGAGGGGGGAAGGAAGATACGCAGTATTTT
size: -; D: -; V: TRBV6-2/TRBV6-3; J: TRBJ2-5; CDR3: CASSSLLQRDQETQYF; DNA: TGTGCCAGCAGTTCCCTCCTTCAGCGAGACCAAGAGACCCAGTACTTC
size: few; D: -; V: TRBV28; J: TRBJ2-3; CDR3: CASSLYAGLADTQYF; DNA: TGTGCCAGCAGTTTATATGCGGGATTGGCAGATACGCAGTATTTT
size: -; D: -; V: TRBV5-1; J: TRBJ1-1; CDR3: CASSLAFRATNTEAFF; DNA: TGCGCCAGCAGCTTGGCCTTCAGGGCGACTAACACTGAAGCTTTCTTT
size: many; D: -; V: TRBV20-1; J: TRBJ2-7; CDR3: CSARPGDYEQYF; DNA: TGCAGTGCTAGGCCAGGGGATTACGAGCAGTACTTC
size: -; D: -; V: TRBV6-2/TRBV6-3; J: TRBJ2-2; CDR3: CASRPQGSTGELFF; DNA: TGTGCCAGCAGGCCGCAGGGGTCCACCGGGGAGCTGTTTTTT
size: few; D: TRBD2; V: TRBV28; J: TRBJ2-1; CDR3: CASRGAAGGNYNEQFF; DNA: TGTGCCAGCAGGGGCGCAGCGGGAGGAAACTACAATGAGCAGTTCTTC
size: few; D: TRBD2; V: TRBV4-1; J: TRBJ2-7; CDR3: CASSQLAGGLEQYF; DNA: TGCGCCAGCAGCCAACTAGCGGGGGGGCTCGAGCAGTACTTC
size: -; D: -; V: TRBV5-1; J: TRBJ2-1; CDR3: CASSLATSLANEQFF; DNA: TGCGCCAGCAGCTTGGCCACTAGCTTGGCCAATGAGCAGTTCTTC
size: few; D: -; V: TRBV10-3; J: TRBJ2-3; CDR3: CAISDTTPSTDTQYF; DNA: TGTGCCATCAGTGATACGACGCCTAGCACAGATACGCAGTATTTT
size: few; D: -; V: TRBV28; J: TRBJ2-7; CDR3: CASSPPRGYDTYEQYF; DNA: TGTGCCAGCAGTCCCCCGAGGGGGTATGACACCTACGAGCAGTACTTC
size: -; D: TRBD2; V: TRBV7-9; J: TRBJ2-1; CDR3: CASSLVASGREEQFF; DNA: TGTGCCAGCAGCTTAGTTGCTAGCGGGAGGGAAGAGCAGTTCTTC
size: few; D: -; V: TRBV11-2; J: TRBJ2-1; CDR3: CASSLDIMWVGSYNEQFF; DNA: TGTGCCAGCAGCTTAGATATTATGTGGGTAGGCTCCTACAATGAGCAGTTCTTC
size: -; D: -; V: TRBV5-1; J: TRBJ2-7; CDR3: CASSQDASAYEQYF; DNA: TGCGCCAGCAGCCAGGACGCGTCAGCCTACGAGCAGTACTTC
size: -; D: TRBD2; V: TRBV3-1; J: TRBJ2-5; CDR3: CASSQDFVSGRQETQYF; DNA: TGTGCCAGCAGCCAAGATTTCGTTAGCGGGCGACAAGAGACCCAGTACTTC
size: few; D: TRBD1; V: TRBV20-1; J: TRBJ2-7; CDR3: CSASYRGPDYEQYF; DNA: TGCAGTGCTAGTTACAGGGGACCAGACTACGAGCAGTACTTC
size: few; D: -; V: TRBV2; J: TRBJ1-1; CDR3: CASSVMVGVEAFF; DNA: TGTGCCAGCAGTGTCATGGTGGGGGTGGAAGCTTTCTTT
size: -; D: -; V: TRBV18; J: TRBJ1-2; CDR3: CASSPMRDGGYTF; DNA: TGTGCCAGCTCACCAATGAGGGATGGCGGCTACACCTTC
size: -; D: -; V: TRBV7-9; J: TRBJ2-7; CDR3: CASSSRGGPEQYF; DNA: TGTGCCAGCAGCTCGAGGGGGGGACCCGAGCAGTACTTC
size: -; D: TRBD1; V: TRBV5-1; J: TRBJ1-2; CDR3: CASSLAGQGARGYTF; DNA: TGCGCCAGCAGCTTGGCAGGGCAGGGGGCGCGTGGCTACACCTTC
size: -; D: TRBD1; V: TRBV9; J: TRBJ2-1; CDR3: CASSGPGQGKLTADEQFF; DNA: TGTGCCAGCAGCGGACCGGGACAGGGAAAATTAACAGCCGATGAGCAGTTCTTC
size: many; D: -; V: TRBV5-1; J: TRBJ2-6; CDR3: CASSFAQNSGANVLTF; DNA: TGCGCCAGCAGCTTCGCCCAGAACTCTGGGGCCAACGTCCTGACTTTC
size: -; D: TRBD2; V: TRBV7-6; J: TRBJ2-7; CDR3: CASSTSRGDGLAGLFYEQYF; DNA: TGTGCCAGCAGCACGAGTAGGGGGGATGGGCTAGCGGGGCTCTTCTACGAGCAGTACTTC
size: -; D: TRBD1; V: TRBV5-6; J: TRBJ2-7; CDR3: CASSPGTGQGFGEQYF; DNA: TGTGCCAGCAGCCCCGGTACGGGACAGGGGTTCGGCGAGCAGTACTTC
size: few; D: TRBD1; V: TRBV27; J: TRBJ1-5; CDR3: CASSPRTGAHSNQPQHF; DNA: TGTGCCAGCAGTCCTCGGACAGGGGCCCATAGCAATCAGCCCCAGCATTTT
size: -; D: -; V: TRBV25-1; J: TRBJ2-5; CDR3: CASSEYGAGETQYF; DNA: TGTGCCAGCAGTGAATATGGGGCGGGAGAGACCCAGTACTTC
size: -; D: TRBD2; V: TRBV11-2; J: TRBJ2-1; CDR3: CASSLSSGRRSYNEQFF; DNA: TGTGCCAGCAGCTTGTCTAGCGGGAGGAGGTCCTACAATGAGCAGTTCTTC
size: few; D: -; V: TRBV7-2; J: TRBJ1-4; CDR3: CASSLAQTLNEKLFF; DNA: TGTGCCAGCAGCTTAGCACAGACCTTAAATGAAAAACTGTTTTTT
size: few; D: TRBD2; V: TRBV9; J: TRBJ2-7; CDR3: CASSVDAASGSLGEQYF; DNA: TGTGCCAGCAGCGTAGATGCGGCTAGCGGGAGCTTGGGCGAGCAGTACTTC
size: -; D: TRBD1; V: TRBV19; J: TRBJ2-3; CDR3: CASLGTGSRDTQYF; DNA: TGTGCCAGTCTTGGGACAGGGAGTCGAGATACGCAGTATTTT
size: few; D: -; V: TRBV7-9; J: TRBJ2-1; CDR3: CACRDRGDASYDEQFF; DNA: TGTGCCTGCCGGGACCGCGGCGATGCTTCCTACGATGAGCAGTTCTTC
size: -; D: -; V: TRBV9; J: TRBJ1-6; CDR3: CASSVASSYNSPLHF; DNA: TGTGCCAGCAGCGTAGCAAGCTCCTATAATTCACCCCTCCACTTT
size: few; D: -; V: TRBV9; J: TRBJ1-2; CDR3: CASSVGQETNYGYTF; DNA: TGTGCCAGCAGCGTAGGGCAGGAGACTAACTATGGCTACACCTTC
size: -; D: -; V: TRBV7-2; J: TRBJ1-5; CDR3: CASSLLGTDQPQHF; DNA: TGTGCCAGCAGCTTACTTGGGACGGATCAGCCCCAGCATTTT
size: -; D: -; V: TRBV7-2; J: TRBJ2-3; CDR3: CASSLERAGPSTDTQYF; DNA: TGTGCCAGCAGCTTAGAGCGAGCGGGCCCTAGCACAGATACGCAGTATTTT
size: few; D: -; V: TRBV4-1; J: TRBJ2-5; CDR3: CASSQENRVGETQYF; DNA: TGCGCCAGCAGCCAAGAAAACAGGGTGGGAGAGACCCAGTACTTC
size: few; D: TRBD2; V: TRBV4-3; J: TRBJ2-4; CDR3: CASSQVRLAGASKNIQYF; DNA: TGCGCCAGCAGCCAAGTACGTCTAGCGGGAGCTTCCAAAAACATTCAGTACTTC
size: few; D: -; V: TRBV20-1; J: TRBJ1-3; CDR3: CSATDTHGSGNTIYF; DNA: TGCAGTGCCACGGACACACACGGCTCTGGAAACACCATATATTTT
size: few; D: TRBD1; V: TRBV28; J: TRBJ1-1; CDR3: CASSSQGAGNTEAFF; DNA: TGTGCCAGCAGTTCCCAGGGGGCGGGAAACACTGAAGCTTTCTTT